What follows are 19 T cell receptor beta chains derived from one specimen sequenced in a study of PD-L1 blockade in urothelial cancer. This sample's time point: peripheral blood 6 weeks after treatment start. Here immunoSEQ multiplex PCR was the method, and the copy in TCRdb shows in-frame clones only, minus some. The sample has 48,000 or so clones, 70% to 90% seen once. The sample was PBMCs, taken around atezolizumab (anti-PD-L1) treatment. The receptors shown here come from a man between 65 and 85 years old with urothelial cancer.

The DNA for the CDR3 is TGTGCCAGCAGCCCGGGTGCTAACTACGAGCAGTACTTC. This sequence encodes CASSPGANYEQYF. The V and J genes are TRBV5-5 and TRBJ2-7; D remains unclear. The length of the CDR3 is 13 residues. In germline, CDR1 is SGHKS, CDR2 YYEKEE (reference sequence). Trimming removed 4 bases from V and 3 bases from J, with 11 bases in between.

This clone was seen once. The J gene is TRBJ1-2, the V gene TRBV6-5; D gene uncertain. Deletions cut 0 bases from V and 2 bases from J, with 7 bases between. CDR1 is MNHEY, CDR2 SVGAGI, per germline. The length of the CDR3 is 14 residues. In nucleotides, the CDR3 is TGTGCCAGCAGTTACTCGAGGATAAACTATGGCTACACCTTC. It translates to CASSYSRINYGYTF.

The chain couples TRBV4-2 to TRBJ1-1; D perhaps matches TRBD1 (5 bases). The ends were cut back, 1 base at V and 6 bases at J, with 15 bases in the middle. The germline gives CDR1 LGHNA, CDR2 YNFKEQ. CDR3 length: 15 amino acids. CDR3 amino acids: CASSQGGGLSAEAFF. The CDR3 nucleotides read TGTGCCAGCAGCCAAGGGGGGGGTTTATCGGCTGAAGCTTTCTTT.

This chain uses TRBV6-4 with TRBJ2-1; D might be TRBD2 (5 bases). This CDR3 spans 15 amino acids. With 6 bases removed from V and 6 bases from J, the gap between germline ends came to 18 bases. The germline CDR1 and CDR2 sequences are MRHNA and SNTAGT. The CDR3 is CASSQELGWTNEQFF. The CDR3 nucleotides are TGTGCCAGCAGCCAAGAACTAGGTTGGACCAATGAGCAGTTCTTC.

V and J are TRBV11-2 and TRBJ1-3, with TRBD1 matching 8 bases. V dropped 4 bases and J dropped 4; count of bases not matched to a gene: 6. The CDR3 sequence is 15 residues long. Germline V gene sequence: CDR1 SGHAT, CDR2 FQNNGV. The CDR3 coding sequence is TGTGCCAGCAGCTCCGGACAGGGCCCCGGAAACACCATATATTTT. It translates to CASSSGQGPGNTIYF. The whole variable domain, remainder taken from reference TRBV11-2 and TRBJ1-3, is EAGVAQSPRYKIIEKRQSVAFWCNPISGHATLYWYQQILGQGPKLLIQFQNNGVVDDSQLPKDRFSAERLKGVDSTLKIQPAKLEDSAVYLCASSSGQGPGNTIYFGEGSWLTVV.

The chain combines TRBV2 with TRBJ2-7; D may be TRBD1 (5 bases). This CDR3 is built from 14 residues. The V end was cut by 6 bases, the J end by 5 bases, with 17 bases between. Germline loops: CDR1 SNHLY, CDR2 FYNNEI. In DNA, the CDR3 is TGTGCCAGCAGGGGGCCAGGGTTACTCGACGAGCAGTACTTC. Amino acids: CASRGPGLLDEQYF.

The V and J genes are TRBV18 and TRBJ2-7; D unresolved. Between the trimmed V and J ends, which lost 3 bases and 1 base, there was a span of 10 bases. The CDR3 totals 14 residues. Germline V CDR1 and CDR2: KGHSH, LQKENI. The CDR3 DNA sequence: TGTGCCAGCTCACCCTCTTACCAGTCCTACGAGCAGTACTTC. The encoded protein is CASSPSYQSYEQYF. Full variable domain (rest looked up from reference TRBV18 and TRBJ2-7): NAGVMQNPRHLVRRRGQEARLRCSPMKGHSHVYWYRQLPEEGLKFMVYLQKENIIDESGMPKERFSAEFPKEGPSILRIQQVVRGDSAAYFCASSPSYQSYEQYFGPGTRLTVT.

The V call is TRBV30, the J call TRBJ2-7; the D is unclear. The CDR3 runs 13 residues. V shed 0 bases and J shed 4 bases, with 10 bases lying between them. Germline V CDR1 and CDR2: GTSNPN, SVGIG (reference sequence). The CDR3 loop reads CAWSVPGSYEQYF. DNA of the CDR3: TGTGCCTGGAGTGTACCAGGTTCTTACGAGCAGTACTTC.

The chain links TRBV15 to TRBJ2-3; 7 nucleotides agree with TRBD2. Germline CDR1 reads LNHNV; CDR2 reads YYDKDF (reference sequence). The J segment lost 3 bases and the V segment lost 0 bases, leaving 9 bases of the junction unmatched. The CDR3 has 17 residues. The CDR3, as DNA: TGTGCCACCAGCAGAGATTTTATGCTAGCGGCTACAGATACGCAGTATTTT. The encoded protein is CATSRDFMLAATDTQYF.

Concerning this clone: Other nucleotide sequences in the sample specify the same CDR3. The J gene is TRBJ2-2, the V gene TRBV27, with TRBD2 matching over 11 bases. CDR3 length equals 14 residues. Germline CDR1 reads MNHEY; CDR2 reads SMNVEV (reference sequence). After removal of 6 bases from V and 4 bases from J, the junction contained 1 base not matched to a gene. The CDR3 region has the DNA TGTGCCAGCAGGCTAGCGGGGGGCACCGGGGAGCTGTTTTTT. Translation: CASRLAGGTGELFF.

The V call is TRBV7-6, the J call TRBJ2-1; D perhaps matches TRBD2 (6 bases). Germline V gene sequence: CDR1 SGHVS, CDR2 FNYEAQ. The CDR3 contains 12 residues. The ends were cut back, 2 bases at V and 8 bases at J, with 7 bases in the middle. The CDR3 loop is CASSLSGHEQFF. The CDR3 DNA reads TGTGCCAGCAGCTTAAGCGGGCATGAGCAGTTCTTC. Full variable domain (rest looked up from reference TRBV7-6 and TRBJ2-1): GAGVSQSPRYKVTKRGQDVALRCDPISGHVSLYWYRQALGQGPEFLTYFNYEAQQDKSGLPNDRFSAERPEGSISTLTIQRTEQRDSAMYRCASSLSGHEQFFGPGTRLTVL.

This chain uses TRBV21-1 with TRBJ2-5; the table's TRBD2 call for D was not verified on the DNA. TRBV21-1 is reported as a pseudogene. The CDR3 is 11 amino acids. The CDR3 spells CARLAEETQYF. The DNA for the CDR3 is TGTGCCAGACTAGCGGAAGAGACCCAGTACTTC.

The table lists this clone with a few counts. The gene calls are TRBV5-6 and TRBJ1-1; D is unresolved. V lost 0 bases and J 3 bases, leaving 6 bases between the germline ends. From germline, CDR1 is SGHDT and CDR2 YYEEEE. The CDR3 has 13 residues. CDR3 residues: CASSLGEDTEAFF. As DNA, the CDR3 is TGTGCCAGCAGCTTGGGGGAGGACACTGAAGCTTTCTTT.

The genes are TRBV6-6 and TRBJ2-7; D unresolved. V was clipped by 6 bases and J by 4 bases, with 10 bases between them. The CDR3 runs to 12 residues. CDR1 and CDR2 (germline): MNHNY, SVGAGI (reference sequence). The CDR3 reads CASSPQAYEQYF. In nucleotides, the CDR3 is TGTGCCAGCAGCCCCCAGGCTTACGAGCAGTACTTC.

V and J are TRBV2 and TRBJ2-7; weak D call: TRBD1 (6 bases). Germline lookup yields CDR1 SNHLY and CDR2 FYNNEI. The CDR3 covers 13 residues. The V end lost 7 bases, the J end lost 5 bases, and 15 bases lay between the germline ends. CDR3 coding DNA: TGTGCCAGCACCCCCTTCTCAGGGGACGAGCAGTACTTC. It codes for CASTPFSGDEQYF.

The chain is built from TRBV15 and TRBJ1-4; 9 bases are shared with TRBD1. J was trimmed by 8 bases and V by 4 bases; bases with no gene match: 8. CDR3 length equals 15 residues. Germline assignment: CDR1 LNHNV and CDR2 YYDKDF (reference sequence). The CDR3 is CATSTNRDRDEKLFF. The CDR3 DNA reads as TGTGCCACCAGCACCAACCGGGACAGGGACGAAAAACTGTTTTTT.

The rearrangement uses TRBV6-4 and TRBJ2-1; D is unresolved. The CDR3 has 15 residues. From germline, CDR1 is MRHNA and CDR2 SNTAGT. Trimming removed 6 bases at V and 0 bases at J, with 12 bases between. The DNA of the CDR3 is TGTGCCAGCAGCATCGACATCGCCTCCTACAATGAGCAGTTCTTC. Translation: CASSIDIASYNEQFF.

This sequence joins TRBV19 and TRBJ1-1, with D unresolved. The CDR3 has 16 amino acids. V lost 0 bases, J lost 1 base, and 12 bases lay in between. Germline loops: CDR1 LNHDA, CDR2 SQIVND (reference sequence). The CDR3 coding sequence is TGTGCCAGTAGTATAGATCTAGGCGGAACGAACACTGAAGCTTTCTTT. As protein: CASSIDLGGTNTEAFF.

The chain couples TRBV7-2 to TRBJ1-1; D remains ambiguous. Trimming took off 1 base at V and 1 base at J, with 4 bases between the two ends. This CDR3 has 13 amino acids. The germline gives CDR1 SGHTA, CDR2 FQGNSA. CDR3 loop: CASSLGQNTEAFF. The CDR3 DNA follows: TGTGCCAGCAGCTTAGGGCAGAACACTGAAGCTTTCTTT.